Here is one T cell receptor beta chain with its context. Its antigen is still unknown. The input lacks base qualities; no much larger clone sits a single base away. The CDR3 regions of human TCRbeta chains were subjected to immunosequencing. The paper's processing steps were these. TCRs in the repertoires were compared against a reference library of SARS-CoV-2-specific TCRs that had been generated with the MIRA antigen-specificity platform. Breadth meant the fraction of unique TCRs that were SARS-CoV-2-associated, whereas depth meant the fraction of total T cells that were SARS-CoV-2-associated. Using the MIRA data, every spike-specific TCR was mapped to the spike region that the TCR reacted to and assigned to either a CD4 or a CD8 class. Log10-transformed breadth and depth values were compared by one-way ANOVA with Sidak's multiple comparisons tests. Held by TCRdb, this immuneACCESS table contains in-frame sequences only and omits some clones. Under half of the omission traces to an unresolved V gene where checked; the cause of the rest is unknown. D and trimming come from the DNA, and the V and J calls and clone size come from that table. This sample comprises roughly 180,000 clones, approximately 90% of them detected only once. The top ten clonotypes cover about 1.8% of the sample.

This sample stems from a study of T cell responses to AZD1222 COVID-19 vaccine (dated by TCRdb to about 2021). Looking at the study overall: A total of about 230 trial participants underwent TCR sequencing, of whom some 210 received two doses of AZD1222 and about 26 received two doses of the MenACWY control vaccine. Trial participants were enrolled by age into 18-55, 56-69 and 70-plus year subgroups, with roughly 160, 29 and 62 TCR-sequenced participants respectively. Here is what the overall study found, with its caveats: The whole spike protein was spanned by vaccine-associated CD4 TCRs, and dominant responses were seen in regions 160-218 and 743-854. In the small 56-69-year group, the increase in depth fell short of significance, most likely because of low power. After two AZD1222 doses, both the breadth and the depth of spike-specific TCRs were significantly higher than at day 0 and than in MenACWY recipients. Reportedly, close to half of the unique spike-specific TCRs recognized epitopes lying outside the regions that are mutated in the B.1.351 and B.1.1.7 variants. No day 14 peak-response samples were available, so repertoires were characterized only after the peak T cell response. Conclusions about previously exposed vaccinees were limited because only six AZD1222 recipients were SARS-CoV-2 seropositive at baseline. Participants were mostly white British and included more females than males, and it was suggested by the authors that clonal diversity may have been underestimated.

V was cut back by 6 bases and J by 2 bases, leaving a gap of 11 bases between them. The CDR3 starts with the cysteine, ends with the phenylalanine, and has 15 residues. Only the CDR3 region is kept as DNA, spanning 45 bases read in frame from base 1. For CDR1 and CDR2, the germline V gene lists MNHEY and SVGAGI. The intended sense of this specimen's time point label: about 28 days (+/-7) after the second vaccine dose. AZD1222 recipients given second doses at about 4 weeks or at about 12 weeks were pooled, since spike-specific TCR depth and breadth were not found to differ between the two schedules. Vaccinee samples were obtained from the UK trials COV001 and COV002, which included a single-blind randomized controlled phase 2/3 trial of AZD1222 (ChAdOx1 nCoV-19) in healthy adults. For TCRbeta chain sequencing, PBMC samples were collected from trial participants at day 0 and at day 28 after the second dose.

Here the sequenced sample was peripheral blood, taken 28 days after the second AZD1222 dose. This chain is built from TRBV6-5 and TRBJ1-6, and the D gene may be TRBD1, 5 bases matching. The clonotype comes from an adult who received the AZD1222 COVID-19 vaccine. The CDR3 has the sequence CASRPDRAYNSPLHF. The nucleotide sequence is given as TGTGCCAGCAGACCTGACAGAGCCTATAATTCACCCCTCCACTTT.